This TCR beta chain emerged from a study of cytotoxic CD8 clonotypes in ibrutinib-treated CLL. Study overall: In all, under twelve patients were relapsed/refractory, some 15 were treatment-naive and roughly 18 were IGHV unmutated.

The CDR3 has 18 amino acids. V shed 0 bases and J 4 bases; nucleotides not matched to a gene: 8. Germline V gene data show CDR1 as LGHNA and CDR2 as YNFKEQ. Genomic DNA in an amount of about 2 micrograms was extracted from cryopreserved PBMCs and used for the preparation of TCR beta libraries. Comments on this clone: Its antigen is unidentified.

Findings and limits, study-wide: Sustained-remission and progressing patients diverged in sampling times. Age-matched healthy donor levels were exceeded by baseline clonality, which tracked circulating CD8+ T-cell counts.

TCRdb keeps only in-frame clones here, not all; method: immunoSEQ multiplex PCR. The sample includes roughly 160,000 clones, more than 75% of them seen just once. The sample was PBMCs, taken after 12 months of ibrutinib treatment. The clonotype was recovered from a human donor with chronic lymphocytic leukemia. The rearrangement joins TRBV4-2 to TRBJ2-1, with TRBD2 matching 11 bases. The CDR3 loop reads CASSQEGRTSGRYNEQFF. Here the CDR3 DNA reads TGTGCCAGCAGCCAAGAAGGACGGACTAGCGGGCGATACAATGAGCAGTTCTTC.